This T cell receptor (beta chain) was sequenced for a study of blood T cells in healthy people across ages. In the study overall: Per two T cells, about one barcoded beta molecule was captured through template switching.

Then a second PCR, running roughly 6 to 11 cycles, was carried out with a sample-barcoded 5' primer and a J-beta primer mix. TCRdb re-derived calls from the 5' RACE reads in MiXCR, one entry per CDR3 protein. The sample lists approximately 800,000 distinct CDR3 sequences, approximately 24% occurring once. V lost 3 bases to trimming and J lost 6 bases, with 9 bases between them. The CDR3 totals 13 residues. Germline CDR1 and CDR2: SGDLS and YYNGEE. Separately, the same data were catalogued under a study of T cells of mothers and their children. That publication notes: A few healthy Caucasian mothers and their six children were the donors.

The V call is TRBV9, the J call TRBJ2-2; a possible D gene is TRBD1 (6 bases). The TCR comes from a boy between 10 and 17 years old in good health. Sequenced sample: blood. The chain's CDR3 is CASSGQVSGELFF. The CDR3 region has the DNA TGTGCCAGCAGCGGACAGGTATCCGGGGAGCTGTTTTTT.